Shown below are 27 T cell receptor beta chains from a single sample sequenced in a study of blood T cells in healthy people across ages. Using a J-beta primer mix together with a sample-barcoded 5' primer, a second PCR was run for about 6 to 11 cycles. One entry per CDR3 protein results from TCRdb running MiXCR on the 5' RACE reads. Counted here are fewer than 1.5 million distinct CDR3 sequences, 42% occurring once; the ten biggest clones make up roughly 8.2%. Sequences were obtained from blood. These receptors all come from a woman between 18 and 29 years old in good health.

The chain joins TRBV5-1 to TRBJ2-3; D not certain. The V gene lost 9 bases and the J gene lost 7 bases, with 18 bases spanning the gap. Per the germline V gene, CDR1 is SGHRS and CDR2 is YFSETQ. This CDR3 has 13 amino acids. CDR3 in DNA: TGCGCCACGACGGACGGATCGTCATATACGCAGTATTTT. Translated, it gives CATTDGSSYTQYF. Supplemented by reference TRBV5-1 and TRBJ2-3, the full variable domain reads KAGVTQTPRYLIKTRGQQVTLSCSPISGHRSVSWYQQTPGQGLQFLFEYFSETQRNKGNFPGRFSGRQFSNSRSEMNVSTLELGDSALYLCATTDGSSYTQYFGPGTRLTVL.

The genes are TRBV6-5 and TRBJ2-1; D is unclear. This CDR3 region has 13 residues. V shed 2 bases and J shed 9 bases, with 11 bases lying between them. Germline V gene data show CDR1 as MNHEY and CDR2 as SVGAGI. The CDR3 coding sequence is TGTGCCAGCAGTTACCCCTTAGCACCTGAGCAGTTCTTC. Its translation is CASSYPLAPEQFF.

The V and J genes are TRBV7-9 and TRBJ2-3; 9 bases are a match to TRBD2. Germline CDR1 is SEHNR and CDR2 is FQNEAQ (reference sequence). The length of the CDR3 is 16 residues. Trimming at V came to 1 base and at J to 2 bases, leaving 4 bases not matched to a gene. The CDR3 sequence is CASSLGSSGDTDTQYF. CDR3 sequence (DNA): TGTGCCAGCAGCTTAGGGTCTAGCGGGGACACAGATACGCAGTATTTT.

The CDR3: CASRERPNEKLFF. In DNA, the CDR3 is TGTGCCTCAAGAGAGCGTCCTAATGAAAAACTGTTTTTT. The chain recombines TRBV6-1 with TRBJ1-4, with D unclear. The CDR3 spans 13 residues. CDR1 and CDR2 (germline): MNHNS, SASEGT. Trimming removed 11 bases from V and 3 bases from J, with 13 bases in between.

The rearrangement joins TRBV10-3 to TRBJ2-5; 11 bases line up with TRBD1. J was trimmed by 11 bases and V by 4 bases; bases with no gene match: 12. Germline-derived CDR1 and CDR2 are ENHRY and SYGVKD. The CDR3 has 15 residues. The CDR3 DNA reads TGTGCCATCAGTGGGGACAGGGGGGATTACAATGAGCAGTACTTC. It encodes CAISGDRGDYNEQYF.

The chain is built from TRBV6-1 and TRBJ2-1; 9 bases match TRBD1. The CDR3 sequence is 14 residues long. Losses at the gene ends were 4 bases for V and 6 bases for J; bases not matched to a gene: 4. Germline loops: CDR1 MNHNS, CDR2 SASEGT. CDR3 region: CASSGQGVTNEQFF. CDR3 coding DNA: TGTGCCAGCAGTGGACAGGGGGTGACCAATGAGCAGTTCTTC.

The chain links TRBV20-1 to TRBJ2-7, with a possible D match to TRBD2 (5 bases). This CDR3 region has 14 residues. The germline V gene has CDR1 DFQATT and CDR2 SNEGSKA (reference sequence). The V and J ends lost 5 bases and 2 bases respectively, with 16 bases between them. The CDR3 region is CSALSGVGPYEQYF. CDR3 in DNA: TGCAGTGCTCTGAGCGGAGTGGGTCCCTACGAGCAGTACTTC.

This clonotype was counted a few times. The rearrangement uses TRBV10-3 and TRBJ1-1; D is uncertain. This CDR3 region has 13 residues. The germline V gene has CDR1 ENHRY and CDR2 SYGVKD. The V end was cut by 4 bases, the J end by 0 bases, with 6 bases between. CDR3 DNA: TGTGCCATCAGTGCCCTAATGAACACTGAAGCTTTCTTT. This codes for CAISALMNTEAFF.

This clonotype occurred many times. V is TRBV20-1 and J is TRBJ2-7; 7 nucleotides line up with TRBD2. The J segment lost 2 bases and the V segment lost 0 bases, leaving 10 bases of the junction unmatched. The CDR3 totals 16 residues. CDR1 is DFQATT and CDR2 is SNEGSKA in the germline V gene (reference sequence). The CDR3 region is CSARDLSSGETYEQYF. The CDR3 nucleotides read TGCAGTGCTAGAGATTTATCCAGCGGGGAGACCTACGAGCAGTACTTC.

The rearrangement uses TRBV5-1 and TRBJ2-7; TRBD2 matches 9 bases. CDR1 is SGHRS, CDR2 YFSETQ, per germline. CDR3 length: 14 residues. V lost 4 bases and J lost 7; bases outside the gene matches: 9. CDR3 amino acids: CASSGAGGPNEQYF. Written as DNA, the CDR3 is TGCGCCAGCAGCGGGGCGGGAGGGCCGAATGAGCAGTACTTC.

This clonotype was seen only once. V gene TRBV6-5 combines with J gene TRBJ2-7, with 7 positions matching TRBD1. Trimming took 6 bases from V and 6 from J; bases not matched to a gene: 5. The CDR3 has 12 residues. Germline CDR1 MNHEY, CDR2 SVGAGI. As DNA, the CDR3 is TGTGCCAGCAGACTCGGGGACAGCGAGCAGTACTTC. Translated: CASRLGDSEQYF.

This clonotype has a handful of counts. The J gene is TRBJ2-5, the V gene TRBV7-2; 7 bases line up with TRBD2. V was pared by 5 bases and J by 7 bases, with 19 bases of the junction left unmatched. The CDR3 spans 17 residues. In germline, CDR1 is SGHTA, CDR2 FQGNSA. The CDR3 reads CASSLPNRLASVGTQYF. For the CDR3, the DNA is TGTGCCAGCAGCCTACCCAACCGACTAGCTAGTGTCGGGACCCAGTACTTC.

This rearrangement joins TRBV4-2 to TRBJ2-4, with 7 bases lining up with TRBD2. The CDR3 length is 16 residues. The junction had 8 bases not matched to a gene; V was cut back by 0 bases and J by 6 bases. The germline V gene has CDR1 LGHNA and CDR2 YNFKEQ. In DNA, the CDR3 is TGTGCCAGCAGCCAAGATTGGGGAGGGCAGACAAACATTCAGTACTTC. It encodes CASSQDWGGQTNIQYF.

In its sample, this clonotype was seen a few times. The J gene is TRBJ2-5, the V gene TRBV11-2; a possible D gene is TRBD1 (5 bases). This CDR3 has 16 amino acids. V lost 2 bases and J 2 bases, leaving 15 bases between the germline ends. Per the germline V gene, CDR1 is SGHAT and CDR2 is FQNNGV. CDR3 coding DNA: TGTGCCAGCAGCTTATCGGCAGGGAAGAGGCAAGAGACCCAGTACTTC. Its translation: CASSLSAGKRQETQYF.

This clonotype has more than one count but fewer than ten. The CDR3 is CASSEGLAGSNNEQFF. In DNA, the CDR3 is TGTGCCAGCAGTGAAGGACTAGCGGGGTCGAACAATGAGCAGTTCTTC. The chain carries TRBV6-1 and TRBJ2-1, with 11 positions matching TRBD2. The CDR3 runs to 16 residues. J lost 5 bases, V lost 1 base, and 4 bases had no gene match. Germline V CDR1 and CDR2: MNHNS, SASEGT.

This clonotype was counted ten times or more. The chain has TRBV5-1 and TRBJ2-1; TRBD2 aligns across 7 bases. J was trimmed by 0 bases and V by 4 bases; bases with no gene match: 10. The germline V gene encodes CDR1 SGHRS and CDR2 YFSETQ. The CDR3 sequence is 17 residues long. In nucleotides, the CDR3 is TGCGCCAGCAGCGCGGATCTAGCGGCGAGCTCCTACAATGAGCAGTTCTTC. Protein: CASSADLAASSYNEQFF.

The table lists this clonotype with a count of one. The chain is built from TRBV27 and TRBJ2-1, with 10 bases fitting TRBD2. V shed 5 bases and J 11 bases; nucleotides not matched to a gene: 24. CDR1 is MNHEY, CDR2 SMNVEV, per germline (reference sequence). The CDR3 runs to 19 residues. DNA of the CDR3: TGTGCCAGCAGTGATCTACCCCTATGGAGACTAGCGGGCGGTACTCAGCAGTTCTTC. Its translation: CASSDLPLWRLAGGTQQFF.

Only one count was recorded for this clonotype. This sequence joins TRBV6-1 and TRBJ2-3; 7 nucleotides match TRBD2. V dropped 8 bases and J dropped 10; count of bases not matched to a gene: 18. Germline V lookup: CDR1 MNHNS, CDR2 SASEGT. There are 15 residues in the CDR3. The CDR3 here is CASRRLAETKGAQYF. The CDR3 DNA reads as TGTGCCAGCCGGAGGCTAGCGGAAACCAAGGGTGCGCAGTATTTT.

This clonotype showed up just a few times. CDR3 protein: CASSVRSGGYEQYF. The DNA of the CDR3 is TGTGCCAGCAGCGTAAGGAGCGGGGGCTACGAGCAGTACTTC. This rearrangement joins TRBV9 to TRBJ2-7; 8 bases are shared with TRBD2. J was trimmed by 3 bases and V by 1 base; bases with no gene match: 3. This CDR3 comprises 14 residues. Germline lookup yields CDR1 SGDLS and CDR2 YYNGEE.

The chain links TRBV9 to TRBJ2-1; D is tentatively TRBD1 or TRBD2 (5 bases each). Trimming cost V 0 bases and J 9 bases, with 13 bases left between them. The CDR3 extends over 14 amino acids. Germline values: CDR1 SGDLS, CDR2 YYNGEE. DNA for the CDR3: TGTGCCAGCAGCGTAGCAGAGGGGTGGGGTGAGCAGTTCTTC. This codes for CASSVAEGWGEQFF.

The rearrangement links TRBV20-1 to TRBJ2-1, with 7 bases matching TRBD2. Germline V gives CDR1 DFQATT, CDR2 SNEGSKA (reference sequence). Unmatched junction bases numbered 14, after V lost 7 bases and J lost 2 bases. The CDR3 covers 16 residues. This CDR3 reads CSGVPTSRLTYNEQFF. The DNA for the CDR3 is TGCAGTGGAGTCCCGACTAGCAGGCTTACCTACAATGAGCAGTTCTTC.

This clonotype was seen a handful of times. V gene TRBV5-1 combines with J gene TRBJ2-1; 15 bases align to TRBD2. The trim removed 4 bases at V and 1 base at J, leaving 6 bases unmatched. The germline CDR1 and CDR2 sequences are SGHRS and YFSETQ. The CDR3 spans 18 residues. CDR3 sequence (DNA): TGCGCCAGCAGCCCGGGACTAGCGGGAGGTGTGTCCTACAATGAGCAGTTCTTC. Its protein product is CASSPGLAGGVSYNEQFF.

The chain is built from TRBV24-1 and TRBJ2-5; D not certain. From germline, CDR1 is KGHDR and CDR2 SFDVKD. The V end lost 12 bases, the J end lost 0 bases, and 10 bases lay between the germline ends. The CDR3 runs 12 residues. CDR3 bases: TGTGCCCCCCGGACCAACCAAGAGACCCAGTACTTC. Translation gives CAPRTNQETQYF.

As concerns this clonotype: Its ends do not fully match the called genes, so a read error is possible. The CDR3 loop is CARSDLASTDTQYF. The CDR3 DNA reads TGTGCCAGAAGTGATTTGGCTAGCACAGATACGCAGTATTTT. This chain links TRBV2 with TRBJ2-3, with no clear D. Germline CDR1 reads SNHLY; CDR2 reads FYNNEI. This CDR3 is 14 amino acids long. The whole variable domain, filled in from reference TRBV2 and TRBJ2-3, reads EPEVTQTPSHQVTQMGQEVILRCVPISNHLYFYWYRQILGQKVEFLVSFYNNEISEKSEIFDDQFSVERPDGSNFTLKIRSTKLEDSAMYFCARSDLASTDTQYFGPGTRLTVL.

The V call is TRBV6-2 or TRBV6-3, the J call TRBJ2-1, with D unresolved. CDR3 length: 15 residues. The V gene lost 1 base and the J gene lost 0 bases, with 7 bases spanning the gap. Per germline, CDR1 MNHEY and CDR2 SVGEGT. Written as DNA, the CDR3 is TGTGCCAGCAGTTACTGGGCAGACTCCTACAATGAGCAGTTCTTC. This translates into CASSYWADSYNEQFF.

This clonotype was seen ten or more times. One end of the junction is discordant with germline, which a read error may explain. CDR3 protein: CASSLATGSYEQYF. The CDR3 DNA is TGTGCCAGCAGCTTAGCGACAGGCAGTTACGAGCAGTACTTC. V usage is TRBV5-1 and J usage is TRBJ2-7, with D maybe TRBD1 (6 bases). Germline CDR1 is SGHRS and CDR2 is YFSETQ. The length of the CDR3 is 14 residues.

The chain recombines TRBV29-1 with TRBJ2-1, with TRBD1 matching 8 bases. This CDR3 is built from 13 residues. Germline trimming cut 5 bases from V and 10 bases from J; bases unmatched to any gene: 10. Per germline, CDR1 SQVTM and CDR2 ANQGSEA. CDR3 DNA: TGCAGCGTTCCCGACAGGGGTTCGGGGGAGCAGTTCTTC. Protein sequence: CSVPDRGSGEQFF.